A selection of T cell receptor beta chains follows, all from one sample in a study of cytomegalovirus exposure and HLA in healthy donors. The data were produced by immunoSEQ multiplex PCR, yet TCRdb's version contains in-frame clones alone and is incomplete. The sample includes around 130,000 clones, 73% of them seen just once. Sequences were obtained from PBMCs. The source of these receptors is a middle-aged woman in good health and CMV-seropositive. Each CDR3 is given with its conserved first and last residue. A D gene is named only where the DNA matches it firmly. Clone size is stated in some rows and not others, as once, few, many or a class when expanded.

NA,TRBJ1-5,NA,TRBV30,CAWSFSENQPQHF,TGTGCCTGGAGTTTCTCGGAGAATCAGCCCCAGCATTTT
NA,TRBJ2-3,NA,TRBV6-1,CASSERPRGDTQYF,TGTGCCAGCAGTGAACGGCCCAGGGGAGATACGCAGTATTTT
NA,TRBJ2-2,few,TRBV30,CAWSVLTGELFF,TGTGCCTGGAGTGTATTAACCGGGGAGCTGTTTTTT
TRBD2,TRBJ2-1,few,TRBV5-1,CASRRTSGGKDEQFF,TGCGCCAGCAGGCGGACTAGCGGGGGGAAGGATGAGCAGTTCTTC
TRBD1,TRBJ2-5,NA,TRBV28,CASRPRDRYGETQYF,TGTGCCAGCAGGCCCCGGGACAGGTACGGGGAGACCCAGTACTTC
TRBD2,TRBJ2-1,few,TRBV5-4,CASSPSSGGRHEQFF,TGTGCCAGCAGCCCGTCCAGCGGGGGTAGGCATGAGCAGTTCTTC
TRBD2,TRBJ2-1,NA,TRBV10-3,CAISPQKAGGSDNEQFF,TGTGCCATCAGTCCTCAAAAAGCGGGAGGATCCGACAATGAGCAGTTCTTC
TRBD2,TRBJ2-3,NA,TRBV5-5,CASSPTSGRTDTQYF,TGTGCCAGCAGCCCGACTAGCGGGAGGACAGATACGCAGTATTTT
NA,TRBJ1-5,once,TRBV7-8,CASSSGAKGPEPQHF,TGTGCCAGCAGCTCAGGGGCTAAGGGTCCGGAGCCCCAGCATTTT
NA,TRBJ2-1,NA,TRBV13,CASSLYLRRRGSYNEQFF,TGTGCCAGCAGTCTTTATCTCCGCCGCAGAGGCTCCTACAATGAGCAGTTCTTC
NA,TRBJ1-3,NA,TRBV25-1,CASSEPRSGNTIYF,TGTGCCAGCAGTGAACCCAGGTCCGGAAACACCATATATTTT
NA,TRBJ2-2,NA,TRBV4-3,CASSQDSYSGYTGELFF,TGCGCCAGCAGCCAAGATTCATACAGCGGTTACACCGGGGAGCTGTTTTTT
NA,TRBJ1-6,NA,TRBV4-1,CASSRGISYNSPLHF,TGCGCCAGCAGCCGCGGGATCTCCTATAATTCACCCCTCCACTTT
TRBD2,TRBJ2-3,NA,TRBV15,CATSRDRGEGADTQYF,TGTGCCACCAGCAGAGATCGGGGGGAGGGAGCAGATACGCAGTATTTT
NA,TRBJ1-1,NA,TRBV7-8,CASSGSRTEAFF,TGTGCCAGCAGCGGCTCCCGCACTGAAGCTTTCTTT
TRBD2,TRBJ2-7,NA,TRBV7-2,CASSPAGGSYEQYF,TGTGCCAGCAGCCCCGCGGGGGGCTCCTACGAGCAGTACTTC
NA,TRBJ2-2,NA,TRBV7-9,CASSLSGSNTGELFF,TGTGCCAGCAGCTTATCCGGGTCGAACACCGGGGAGCTGTTTTTT
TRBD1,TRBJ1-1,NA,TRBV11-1,CASSRSRGYTEAFF,TGTGCCAGCAGTCGCTCCAGGGGGTACACTGAAGCTTTCTTT
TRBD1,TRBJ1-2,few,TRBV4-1,CASSQEGVTGAANYGYTF,TGCGCCAGCAGCCAAGAAGGAGTCACAGGGGCAGCTAACTATGGCTACACCTTC
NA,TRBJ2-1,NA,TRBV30,CAWSRQSGINEQFF,TGTGCCTGGAGTCGTCAATCAGGGATTAATGAGCAGTTCTTC
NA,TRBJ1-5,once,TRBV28,CASSLNIQPQHF,TGTGCCAGCAGTTTAAACATCCAGCCCCAGCATTTT
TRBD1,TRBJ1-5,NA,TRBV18,CASSPETGGQPQHF,TGTGCCAGCTCACCAGAAACAGGGGGGCAGCCCCAGCATTTT
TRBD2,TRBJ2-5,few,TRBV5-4,CASSSGLAGQETQYF,TGTGCCAGCAGCTCTGGACTAGCGGGTCAAGAGACCCAGTACTTC
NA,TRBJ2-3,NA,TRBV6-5,CASSYRLGTDTQYF,TGTGCCAGCAGTTACAGACTAGGCACAGATACGCAGTATTTT
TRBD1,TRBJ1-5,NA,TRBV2,CASSGQGSSNQPQHF,TGTGCCAGCAGCGGACAGGGGTCTAGCAATCAGCCCCAGCATTTT
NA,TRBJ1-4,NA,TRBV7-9,CASSLGVREINEKLFF,TGTGCCAGCAGCTTAGGAGTTCGGGAGATAAATGAAAAACTGTTTTTT
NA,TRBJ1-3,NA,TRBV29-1,CSAHYSGNTIYF,TGCAGCGCTCACTACTCTGGAAACACCATATATTTT
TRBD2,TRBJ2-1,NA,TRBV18,CASSPPDRGLAGLNEQFF,TGTGCCAGCTCACCACCGGACAGGGGACTAGCGGGACTCAATGAGCAGTTCTTC